The clone carrying this T cell receptor (beta chain) was counted a few times. Its antigen is still unknown. The data were obtained in a study of post-analysis software for immune sequencing data. At the level of the study: Secondary progressive, relapsing-remitting and progressive-relapsing multiple sclerosis were among the included disease courses. Study-level results: Normalized Chao1 diversity was significantly reduced in patients versus controls.

Unique molecular identifiers were carried by the TCR beta cDNA libraries. With roughly 1 to 11 million T cells as the source, 540,000 or so cDNA molecules resulted. TCRdb passed the PCR reads through MiXCR, listing each CDR3 protein once. The data show 150,000 to 200,000 distinct CDR3 sequences, around 36% seen once. This clonotype was obtained from a girl between 5 and 17 years old with multiple sclerosis. Sequencing was performed on blood, taken after autologous hematopoietic stem cell transplantation.

The CDR3 region is CSVDGQGSSYEQYF. The CDR3 nucleotides are TGCAGCGTTGACGGTCAGGGGAGCTCCTACGAGCAGTACTTC. The V call is TRBV29-1, the J call TRBJ2-7; possible D gene TRBD1, 6 bases. The CDR3 length is 14 residues. Germline-derived CDR1 and CDR2 are SQVTM and ANQGSEA. V lost 3 bases and J 0 bases, leaving 12 bases between the germline ends.